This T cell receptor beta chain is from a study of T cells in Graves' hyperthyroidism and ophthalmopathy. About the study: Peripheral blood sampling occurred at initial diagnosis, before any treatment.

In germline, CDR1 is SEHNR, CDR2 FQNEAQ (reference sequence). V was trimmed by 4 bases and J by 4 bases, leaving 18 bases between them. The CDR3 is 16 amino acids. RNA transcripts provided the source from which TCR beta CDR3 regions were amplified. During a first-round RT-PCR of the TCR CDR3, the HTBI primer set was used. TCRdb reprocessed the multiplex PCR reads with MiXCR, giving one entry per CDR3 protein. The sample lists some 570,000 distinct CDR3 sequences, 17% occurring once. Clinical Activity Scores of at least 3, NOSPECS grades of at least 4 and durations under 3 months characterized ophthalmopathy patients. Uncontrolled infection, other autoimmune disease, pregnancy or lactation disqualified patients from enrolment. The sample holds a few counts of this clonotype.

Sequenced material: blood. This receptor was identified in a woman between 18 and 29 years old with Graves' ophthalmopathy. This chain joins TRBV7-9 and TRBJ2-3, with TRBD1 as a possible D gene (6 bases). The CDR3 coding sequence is TGTGCCAGCAGCTCCATGACAGGAATGGGGCCAGATACGCAGTATTTT. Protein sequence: CASSSMTGMGPDTQYF.